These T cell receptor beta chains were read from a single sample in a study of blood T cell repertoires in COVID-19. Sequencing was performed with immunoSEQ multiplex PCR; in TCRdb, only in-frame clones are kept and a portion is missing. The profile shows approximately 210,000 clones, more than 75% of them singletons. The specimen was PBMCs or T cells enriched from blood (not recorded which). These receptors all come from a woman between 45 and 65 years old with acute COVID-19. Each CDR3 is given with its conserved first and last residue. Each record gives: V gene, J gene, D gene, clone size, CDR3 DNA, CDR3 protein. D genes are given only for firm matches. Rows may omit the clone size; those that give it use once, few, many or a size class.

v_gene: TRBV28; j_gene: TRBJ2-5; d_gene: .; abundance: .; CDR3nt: TGTGCCAGCAGTTTCCGGGAGAAGAGTGAGACCCAGTACTTC; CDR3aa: CASSFREKSETQYF
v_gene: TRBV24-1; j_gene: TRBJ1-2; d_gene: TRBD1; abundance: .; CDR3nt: TGTGCCACCAGTGACCCGGGACAGGGTGACTATGGCTACACCTTC; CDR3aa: CATSDPGQGDYGYTF
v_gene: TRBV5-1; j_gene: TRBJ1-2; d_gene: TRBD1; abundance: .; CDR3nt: TGCGCCAGCAGCTCGGACGGACAGGACAGCTATGGCTACACCTTC; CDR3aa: CASSSDGQDSYGYTF
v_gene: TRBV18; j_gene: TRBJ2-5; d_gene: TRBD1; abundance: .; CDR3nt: TGTGCCAGCTCACCAGGACAGGGGGCTGAGACCCAGTACTTC; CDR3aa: CASSPGQGAETQYF
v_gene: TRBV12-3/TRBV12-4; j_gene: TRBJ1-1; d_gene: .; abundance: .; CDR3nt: TGTGCCAGCAGTTTCCAGGGTACAGCTTTCTTT; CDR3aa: CASSFQGTAFF
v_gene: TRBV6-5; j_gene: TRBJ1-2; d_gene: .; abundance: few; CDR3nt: TGTGCCAGCAGATACTCAGAGGACATCCCCTATGGCTACACCTTC; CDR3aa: CASRYSEDIPYGYTF
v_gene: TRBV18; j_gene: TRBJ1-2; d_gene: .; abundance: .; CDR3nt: TGTGCCAGCTCACCACGGGCCCAGGGGTTATCTGGCTACACCTTC; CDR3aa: CASSPRAQGLSGYTF
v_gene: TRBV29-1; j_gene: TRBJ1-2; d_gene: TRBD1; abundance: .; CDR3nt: TGCAGCGCCGGAAAACAGGGGGAAGGGTATGGCTACACCTTC; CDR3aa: CSAGKQGEGYGYTF
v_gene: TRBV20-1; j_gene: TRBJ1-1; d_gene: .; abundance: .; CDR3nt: TGCAGTGCTAGTAGGGATCAGGGAGCTTTCTTT; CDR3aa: CSASRDQGAFF
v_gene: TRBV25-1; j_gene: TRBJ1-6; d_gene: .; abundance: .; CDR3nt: TGTGCCAGCAGTGAAGATGTTCCGCGCCGAAGAGATTCACCCCTCCACTTT; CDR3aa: CASSEDVPRRRDSPLHF
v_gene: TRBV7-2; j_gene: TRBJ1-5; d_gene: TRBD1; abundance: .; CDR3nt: TGTGCCAGCAGCTTAATGACAGGGGGCGACCAGCCCCAGCATTTT; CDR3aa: CASSLMTGGDQPQHF
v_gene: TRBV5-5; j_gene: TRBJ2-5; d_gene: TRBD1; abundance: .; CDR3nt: TGTGCCAGCAGCTTGGAAGGGGGCACGGTGACCCAGTACTTC; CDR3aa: CASSLEGGTVTQYF
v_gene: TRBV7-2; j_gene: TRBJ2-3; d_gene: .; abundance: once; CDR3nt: TGTGCCAGCAGCTTATACGGGGGAAGCACAGATACGCAGTATTTT; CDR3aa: CASSLYGGSTDTQYF
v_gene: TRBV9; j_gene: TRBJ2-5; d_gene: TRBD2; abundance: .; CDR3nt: TGTGCCAGCAGCCCTCCCCATGGGACTAGCGGGGGGGCGAAAGAGACCCAGTACTTC; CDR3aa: CASSPPHGTSGGAKETQYF
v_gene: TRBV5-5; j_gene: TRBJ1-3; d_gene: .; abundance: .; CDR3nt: TGTGCCAGCAGCTTGTTAGGCGGGCGAGGAAACACCATATATTTT; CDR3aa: CASSLLGGRGNTIYF
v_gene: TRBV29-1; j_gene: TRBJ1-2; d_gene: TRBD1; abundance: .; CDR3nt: TGCAGCGTTGACAGGGGGCCGGCGAACGACTATGGCTACACCTTC; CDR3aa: CSVDRGPANDYGYTF
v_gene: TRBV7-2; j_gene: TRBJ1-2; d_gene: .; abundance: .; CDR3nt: TGTGCCAGCAGCTTATCCTCGGGCGGGCAGTCCTATGGCTACACCTTC; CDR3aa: CASSLSSGGQSYGYTF
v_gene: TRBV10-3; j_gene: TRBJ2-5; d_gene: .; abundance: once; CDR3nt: TGTGCCATCAGGCGGCAGGGGCAGGAGACCCAGTACTTC; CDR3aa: CAIRRQGQETQYF
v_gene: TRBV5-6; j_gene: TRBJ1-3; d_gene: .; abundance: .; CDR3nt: TGTGCCAGCAGCTTGCGGAGAACCTTCCCTGGAAACACCATATATTTT; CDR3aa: CASSLRRTFPGNTIYF
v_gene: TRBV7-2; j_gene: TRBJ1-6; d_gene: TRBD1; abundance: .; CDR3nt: TGTGCCAGCAGCTTTACAGGGGGCTATAATTCACCCCTCCACTTT; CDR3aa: CASSFTGGYNSPLHF
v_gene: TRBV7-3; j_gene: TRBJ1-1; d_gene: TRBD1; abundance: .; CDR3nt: TGTGCCAGCAGCCGAACAGGGGACCCGAACACTGAAGCTTTCTTT; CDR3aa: CASSRTGDPNTEAFF
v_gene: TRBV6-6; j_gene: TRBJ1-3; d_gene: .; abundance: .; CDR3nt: TGTGCCAGCAGCCACTTGGGGCAGGGTGCGTTCAACCCTCGCCGTGGAAACACCATATATTTT; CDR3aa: CASSHLGQGAFNPRRGNTIYF
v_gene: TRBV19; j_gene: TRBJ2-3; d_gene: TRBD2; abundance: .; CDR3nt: TGTGCCAGTAGTAGCGGGGGACCGACAGATACGCAGTATTTT; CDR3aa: CASSSGGPTDTQYF
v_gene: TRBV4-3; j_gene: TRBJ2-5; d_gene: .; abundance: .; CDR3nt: TGCGCCAGCAGCCAGAGCGGGCAAGAGACCCAGTACTTC; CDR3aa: CASSQSGQETQYF
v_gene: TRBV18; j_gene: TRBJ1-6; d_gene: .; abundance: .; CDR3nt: TGTGCCAGCTCACAGCAGGGTATCGATTCACCCCTCCACTTT; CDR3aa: CASSQQGIDSPLHF
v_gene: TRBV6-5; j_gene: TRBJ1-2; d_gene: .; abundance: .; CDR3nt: TGTGCCAGCAGTTACTCGATTGGAGGGAACTATGGCTACACCTTC; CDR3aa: CASSYSIGGNYGYTF
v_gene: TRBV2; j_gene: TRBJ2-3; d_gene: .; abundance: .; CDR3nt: TGTGCCAGCAGGTTACAGGGTAGGACAGATACGCAGTATTTT; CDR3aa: CASRLQGRTDTQYF
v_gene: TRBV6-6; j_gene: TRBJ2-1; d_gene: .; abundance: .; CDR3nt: TGTGCCAGCAGTTACGTTGGCGGCGGCGAGCAGTTCTTC; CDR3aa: CASSYVGGGEQFF
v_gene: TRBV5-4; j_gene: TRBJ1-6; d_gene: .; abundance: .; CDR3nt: TGTGCCAGCAGCGTCAGAGGTTCACCCCTCCACTTT; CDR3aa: CASSVRGSPLHF
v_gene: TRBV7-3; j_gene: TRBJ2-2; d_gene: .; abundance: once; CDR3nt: TGTGCCAGCAGCTCCGACTGGACCGGGGAGCTGTTTTTT; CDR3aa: CASSSDWTGELFF
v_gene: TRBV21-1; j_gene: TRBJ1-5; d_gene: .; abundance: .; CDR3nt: TGTGCCAGCAGACGGATGGGGGGGACAACGGCCCTTTTAAATCAGCCCCAGCATTTT; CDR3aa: CASRRMGGTTALLNQPQHF
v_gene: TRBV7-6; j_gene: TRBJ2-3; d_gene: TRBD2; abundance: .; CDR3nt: TGTGCCAGCAGCCCCCGGACTAGCGGGGGCACAGATACGCAGTATTTT; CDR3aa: CASSPRTSGGTDTQYF
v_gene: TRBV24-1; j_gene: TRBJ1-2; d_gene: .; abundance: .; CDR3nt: TGTGCCACCAGTGATTTCGGGCAGGGGCCAGATGGCTACACCTTC; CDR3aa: CATSDFGQGPDGYTF
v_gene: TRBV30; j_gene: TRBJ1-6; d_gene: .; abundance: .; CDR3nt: TGTGCCTGGGGAAAGGCAGGGGCGGCACCCCTCCACTTT; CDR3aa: CAWGKAGAAPLHF
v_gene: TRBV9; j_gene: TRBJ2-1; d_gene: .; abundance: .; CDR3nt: TGTGCCAGCAGCGTAGGGGGGGAAGGCGTTGGTGAGCAGTTCTTC; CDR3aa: CASSVGGEGVGEQFF
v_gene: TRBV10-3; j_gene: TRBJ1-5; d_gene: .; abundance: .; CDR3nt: TGTGCCATCAGGGCAGGCGCCTCGGGGCAGCCCCAGCATTTT; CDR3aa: CAIRAGASGQPQHF
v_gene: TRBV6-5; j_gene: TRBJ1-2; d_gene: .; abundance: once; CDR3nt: TGTGCCAGCAGTCCTCAGACAGGAGACTATGGCTACACCTTC; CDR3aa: CASSPQTGDYGYTF